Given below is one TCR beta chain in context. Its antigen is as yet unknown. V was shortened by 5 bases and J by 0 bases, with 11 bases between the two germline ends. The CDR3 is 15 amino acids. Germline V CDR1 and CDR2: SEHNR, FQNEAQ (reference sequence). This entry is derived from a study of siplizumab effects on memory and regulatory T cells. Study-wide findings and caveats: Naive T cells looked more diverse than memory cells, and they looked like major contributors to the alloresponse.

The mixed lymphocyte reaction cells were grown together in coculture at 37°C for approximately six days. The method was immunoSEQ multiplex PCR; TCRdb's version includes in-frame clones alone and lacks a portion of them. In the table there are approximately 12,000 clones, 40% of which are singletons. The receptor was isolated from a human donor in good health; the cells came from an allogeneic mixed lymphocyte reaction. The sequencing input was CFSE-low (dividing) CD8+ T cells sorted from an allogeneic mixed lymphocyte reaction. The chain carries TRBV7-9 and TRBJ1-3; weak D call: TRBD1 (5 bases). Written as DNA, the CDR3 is TGTGCCAGCAGCCCCGGGGCCCACTCTGGAAACACCATATATTTT. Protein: CASSPGAHSGNTIYF.